The 27 T cell receptor beta chains below come from one sample, sequenced in a study of blood T cell repertoires in COVID-19 (dated by TCRdb to between 2020 and 2021). Libraries were prepared through the immunoSEQ multiplex PCR assay. TCRdb obtained this table from immuneACCESS and retained in-frame rearrangements with V and J assigned. These tables miss some clones; where compared with another copy, unresolved V genes account for less than half of the shortfall, and the remainder is unexplained. This sample gives approximately 45,000 clones in total; about 90% of them show up just once. The ten largest clones represent 4.5% to 5% of the sample. The sequenced material came from peripheral blood. The origin of the receptors is a human donor in a cohort sampled during active COVID-19.

The chain is built from TRBV7-8 and TRBJ1-1; 12 bases align to TRBD1. CDR1 is SGHVS and CDR2 is FQNEAQ in the germline V gene. The V and J ends lost 8 bases and 4 bases, in that order; junction bases with no gene match: 8. The CDR3 contains 15 residues. CDR3 sequence (DNA): TGTGCCAGCGGATCGAGGGACAGGGGGCTCACTGAAGCTTTCTTT. This encodes CASGSRDRGLTEAFF.

The V call is TRBV28, the J call TRBJ1-5, with 10 bases aligning to TRBD1. The CDR3 runs 17 residues. The germline V gene has CDR1 MDHEN and CDR2 SYDVKM. V gave up 6 bases and J gave up 2 bases; unmatched junction bases: 10. The CDR3, as DNA: TGTGCCAGCAGACCGACAGGGGGCGTATTCGGCAATCAGCCCCAGCATTTT. Its translation is CASRPTGGVFGNQPQHF. The full variable domain, its missing parts supplied by reference TRBV28 and TRBJ1-5, is DVKVTQSSRYLVKRTGEKVFLECVQDMDHENMFWYRQDPGLGLRLIYFSYDVKMKEKGDIPEGYSVSREKKERFSLILESASTNQTSMYLCASRPTGGVFGNQPQHFGDGTRLSIL.

V gene TRBV29-1 combines with J gene TRBJ2-3; 10 nucleotides agree with TRBD2. V lost 6 bases, J lost 2 bases, and 8 bases stayed unmatched. Germline assignment: CDR1 SQVTM and CDR2 ANQGSEA. This CDR3 spans 15 amino acids. As DNA, the CDR3 is TGCAGCGTCGGGTTAGCGGGAGGAAACACAGATACGCAGTATTTT. It yields the protein CSVGLAGGNTDTQYF.

This clone was seen a handful of times. The genes are TRBV15 and TRBJ2-4; perhaps TRBD1 as D (5 bases). Per germline, CDR1 LNHNV and CDR2 YYDKDF (reference sequence). Trimming stripped 0 bases from V and 1 base from J, with 10 bases between. The CDR3 has 16 residues. CDR3 coding DNA: TGTGCCACCAGCAGAGATGGCAGGGCGGCCAAAAACATTCAGTACTTC. Translating gives CATSRDGRAAKNIQYF.

This clone is a singleton in its sample. The chain has TRBV28 and TRBJ2-2; the D gene is possibly TRBD2 (7 bases). The CDR3 contains 12 residues. Germline-derived CDR1 and CDR2 are MDHEN and SYDVKM. V lost 11 bases, J lost 5 bases, and 12 bases lay in between. The CDR3 DNA follows: TGTGCCGGAAAGGGGGGGACCGGGGAGCTGTTTTTT. The encoded protein is CAGKGGTGELFF.

V is TRBV5-1 and J is TRBJ2-1; D is ambiguous. There are 13 residues in the CDR3. Germline CDR1 reads SGHRS; CDR2 reads YFSETQ. V was clipped by 0 bases and J by 5 bases, with 6 bases between them. This CDR3 is CASSLELNNEQFF. CDR3 nucleotides: TGCGCCAGCAGCTTGGAGCTGAACAATGAGCAGTTCTTC. Variable domain in full (rest from reference TRBV5-1 and TRBJ2-1): KAGVTQTPRYLIKTRGQQVTLSCSPISGHRSVSWYQQTPGQGLQFLFEYFSETQRNKGNFPGRFSGRQFSNSRSEMNVSTLELGDSALYLCASSLELNNEQFFGPGTRLTVL.

This chain joins TRBV5-1 and TRBJ2-1; TRBD2 matches at 11 bases. The V gene's germline CDR1 is SGHRS and CDR2 YFSETQ. There are 16 residues in the CDR3. V shed 2 bases and J 0 bases; nucleotides not matched to a gene: 1. CDR3 DNA: TGCGCCAGCAGCTTTACTAGCGGGAGCTCCTACAATGAGCAGTTCTTC. This codes for CASSFTSGSSYNEQFF.

The genes are TRBV11-2 and TRBJ2-2; D is uncertain. Germline CDR1 and CDR2: SGHAT and FQNNGV. The CDR3 extends over 14 amino acids. V dropped 11 bases and J dropped 4 bases, with 17 bases sitting between them. CDR3 sequence (DNA): TGTGCCGCGACCCGAGGCTGGTCCACCGGGGAGCTGTTTTTT. This codes for CAATRGWSTGELFF.

This chain uses TRBV10-3 with TRBJ2-3; D possibly corresponds to TRBD1 (6 bases). This CDR3 comprises 15 residues. V gave up 6 bases and J gave up 2 bases, with 15 bases separating them. Germline V gene lookup returns CDR1 ENHRY and CDR2 SYGVKD. The CDR3 loop is CAIRRDGQNTDTQYF. CDR3 sequence (DNA): TGTGCCATCAGGCGAGATGGACAGAACACAGATACGCAGTATTTT.

V gene TRBV5-1 combines with J gene TRBJ2-1; TRBD1 aligns across 11 bases. With V trimmed by 4 bases and J by 7 bases, 7 bases remained unmatched. The germline V gene has CDR1 SGHRS and CDR2 YFSETQ. The CDR3 is made up of 15 amino acids. The CDR3 coding sequence is TGCGCCAGCAGCCCCCGGGACAGGGGGAAGAATGAGCAGTTCTTC. It encodes CASSPRDRGKNEQFF.

The chain links TRBV29-1 to TRBJ2-3, with 9 bases that match TRBD1. Looked up from germline, CDR1 is SQVTM and CDR2 is ANQGSEA. The CDR3 totals 12 residues. With V trimmed by 8 bases and J by 6 bases, 6 bases remained unmatched. CDR3 sequence (DNA): TGCAGCTTGGGACAGGGCTCTGATACGCAGTATTTT. Protein: CSLGQGSDTQYF.

The chain combines TRBV10-3 with TRBJ2-2; TRBD2 agrees at 7 bases. Germline V gene lookup returns CDR1 ENHRY and CDR2 SYGVKD. The V segment lost 4 bases and the J segment 5 bases; nucleotides outside the gene matches: 4. CDR3 length equals 14 residues. The CDR3 is CAISGAGDTGELFF. CDR3 in DNA: TGTGCCATCAGTGGTGCGGGAGATACCGGGGAGCTGTTTTTT.

This clone was observed a handful of times. The chain is built from TRBV2 and TRBJ2-1; TRBD2 might be the D (5 bases). This CDR3 has 11 residues. Trimming removed 8 bases from V and 8 bases from J, with 10 bases in between. The germline CDR1 and CDR2 sequences are SNHLY and FYNNEI. The CDR3 DNA is TGTGCCAGCGGGAGAGGATATGAGCAGTTCTTC. Translated: CASGRGYEQFF.

The V call is TRBV24-1, the J call TRBJ2-5, with 9 bases lining up with TRBD1. J was trimmed by 5 bases and V by 4 bases; bases with no gene match: 4. Germline-derived CDR1 and CDR2 are KGHDR and SFDVKD. The CDR3 sequence is 14 residues long. Here the CDR3 reads CATSEAGQGETQYF. CDR3 DNA sequence: TGTGCCACCAGTGAGGCGGGACAGGGTGAGACCCAGTACTTC.

The V and J genes are TRBV21-1 and TRBJ2-1; the DNA was not used to check the table's D call, TRBD2. TRBV21-1 is a recognized pseudogene. CDR3 length: 14 residues. CDR3 sequence (DNA): TGTGCCAGCAGCAAAGGTCTTGGGACTAGGAAGCAGTTCTTC. Protein: CASSKGLGTRKQFF.

The gene calls are TRBV7-2 and TRBJ2-3; the match to TRBD2 covers 8 bases. Trimming removed 5 bases from V and 4 bases from J; junction bases left unmatched: 5. The length of the CDR3 is 14 residues. In germline, CDR1 is SGHTA, CDR2 FQGNSA. Here the CDR3 DNA reads TGTGCCAGCAGCACTAGCGGCGGGGCAGATACGCAGTATTTT. Encoded protein: CASSTSGGADTQYF. Combining the CDR3 with reference TRBV7-2 and TRBJ2-3 gives the whole variable domain GAGVSQSPSNKVTEKGKDVELRCDPISGHTALYWYRQSLGQGLEFLIYFQGNSAPDKSGLPSDRFSAERTGGSVSTLTIQRTQQEDSAVYLCASSTSGGADTQYFGPGTRLTVL.

This sequence joins TRBV24-1 and TRBJ1-1; TRBD1 might be the D (5 bases). With 3 bases removed from V and 2 bases from J, the gap between germline ends came to 12 bases. The CDR3 is made up of 15 amino acids. Germline lookup yields CDR1 KGHDR and CDR2 SFDVKD. CDR3 coding DNA: TGTGCCACCAGTGATGCGGAAACAGGAAACACTGAAGCTTTCTTT. This encodes CATSDAETGNTEAFF.

This chain uses TRBV4-3 with TRBJ2-5; 13 positions agree with TRBD2. Germline lookup yields CDR1 LGHNA and CDR2 YSLEER. Trimming removed 4 bases from V and 5 bases from J; junction bases left unmatched: 4. This CDR3 contains 15 residues. The CDR3 here is CASSLGTSGIETQYF. CDR3 coding DNA: TGCGCCAGCAGCCTCGGGACTAGCGGGATCGAGACCCAGTACTTC.

The gene calls are TRBV9 and TRBJ1-4; TRBD1 might be the D (6 bases). V was cut by 3 bases and J by 7 bases, with 13 bases left in between. Germline assignment: CDR1 SGDLS and CDR2 YYNGEE. CDR3 length: 14 residues. Written as DNA, the CDR3 is TGTGCCAGCAGCGAGGGAGGGGGGAGTGAAAAACTGTTTTTT. Residues: CASSEGGGSEKLFF.

The chain combines TRBV27 with TRBJ2-5, with D possibly TRBD2 on 7 matching bases. The germline V gene encodes CDR1 MNHEY and CDR2 SMNVEV (reference sequence). CDR3 length: 15 residues. V was pared by 7 bases and J by 5 bases, with 20 bases between. CDR3 nucleotides: TGTGCCAGCACGTACAGAGGGGGAGCGGGGGAGACCCAGTACTTC. Its protein is CASTYRGGAGETQYF.

The chain couples TRBV28 to TRBJ2-5; 7 nucleotides align to TRBD1. Germline CDR1 MDHEN, CDR2 SYDVKM. V was clipped by 6 bases and J by 3 bases; unmatched bases: 7. The length of the CDR3 is 14 residues. The CDR3 protein is CASSLRGPKETQYF. Here the CDR3 DNA reads TGTGCCAGCAGCCTAAGGGGGCCTAAAGAGACCCAGTACTTC. Drawing the rest from reference TRBV28 and TRBJ2-5, the complete variable domain is DVKVTQSSRYLVKRTGEKVFLECVQDMDHENMFWYRQDPGLGLRLIYFSYDVKMKEKGDIPEGYSVSREKKERFSLILESASTNQTSMYLCASSLRGPKETQYFGPGTRLLVL.

The chain uses TRBV27 and TRBJ2-3; D perhaps matches TRBD1 (5 bases). Trimming removed 5 bases from V and 8 bases from J, with 11 bases in between. The CDR3 extends over 12 amino acids. The germline CDR1 and CDR2 sequences are MNHEY and SMNVEV (reference sequence). For the CDR3, the DNA is TGTGCCAGCAGTGACCTGGGGCGTACGCAGTATTTT. Protein sequence: CASSDLGRTQYF.

The gene calls are TRBV7-2 and TRBJ2-1, with TRBD2 as a possible D gene (5 bases). V gave up 5 bases and J gave up 10 bases, with 24 bases separating them. Germline loops: CDR1 SGHTA, CDR2 FQGNSA. This CDR3 comprises 16 residues. Here the CDR3 reads CASSAMGRIRELEQFF. The CDR3 DNA is TGTGCCAGCAGCGCTATGGGGAGAATTAGAGAGTTGGAGCAGTTCTTC.

The rearrangement links TRBV11-2 to TRBJ2-1; TRBD2 agrees at 11 bases. Germline V gives CDR1 SGHAT, CDR2 FQNNGV. This CDR3 spans 16 amino acids. Trimming at V came to 5 bases and at J to 2 bases, leaving 5 bases not matched to a gene. CDR3 amino acids: CASSGFSGRAYNEQFF. CDR3 sequence (DNA): TGTGCCAGCAGCGGGTTTAGCGGGAGGGCCTACAATGAGCAGTTCTTC.

This clone appeared once. This chain uses TRBV7-6 with TRBJ1-6, with TRBD1 matching 7 bases. CDR3 size: 17 residues. The germline CDR1 and CDR2 sequences are SGHVS and FNYEAQ. With 1 base clipped from V and 8 bases from J, the junction kept 11 bases outside the gene matches. The CDR3 protein is CASSLGLRGRTDSPLHF. The CDR3 region has the DNA TGTGCCAGCAGCTTAGGTTTGAGGGGGCGCACGGATTCACCCCTCCACTTT.

The count of this clone is one. The chain is built from TRBV24-1 and TRBJ2-1; D possibly corresponds to TRBD2 (6 bases). This CDR3 has 15 residues. V was clipped by 4 bases and J by 4 bases, with 13 bases between them. Germline lookup yields CDR1 KGHDR and CDR2 SFDVKD. CDR3 nucleotides: TGTGCCACCAGTGACCCCCTAGCGACTTACAATGAGCAGTTCTTC. Protein product: CATSDPLATYNEQFF.

The rearrangement uses TRBV7-2 and TRBJ1-6; TRBD1 aligns across 7 bases. The CDR3 is 14 amino acids. Germline V gene lookup returns CDR1 SGHTA and CDR2 FQGNSA. Trimming removed 5 bases from V and 10 bases from J; junction bases left unmatched: 8. CDR3 DNA: TGTGCCAGCAGCCGTCGACAGGGTGGGTCACCCCTCCACTTT. Its protein is CASSRRQGGSPLHF.